A selection of T cell receptor beta chains follows, all from one sample in a study of neoadjuvant anti-PD-1 for oral cavity cancer. Measured with immunoSEQ multiplex PCR; TCRdb has only the in-frame clones, and not every one. The sample consists of roughly 13,000 clones, around 74% of them appearing once. The input for sequencing was PBMCs, taken after nivolumab (anti-PD-1) treatment. These receptors were collected from a person aged 35-79 years with oral cavity squamous cell carcinoma. Both conserved end residues are part of each CDR3. The D gene is left open where the match is weak. Expanded clones get a size class; other rows say once, few or many, or leave the size out.

TGCGCCAGCAGCTCCCAGTGGAGCAATCAGCCCCAGCATTTT	CASSSQWSNQPQHF	.	.	14	TRBV4-1	TRBJ1-5
TGTGCCATCAGTTCCCAAGGGGGAAGCAATCAGCCCCAGCATTTT	CAISSQGGSNQPQHF	.	.	15	TRBV10-3	TRBJ1-5
TGTGCCAGCACTGAAGGTCCAGCCTACAATGAGCAGTTCTTC	CASTEGPAYNEQFF	.	.	14	TRBV6-1	TRBJ2-1
TGTGCCAGCAGTGACGAGTCGGCGAGGGTCTCGAACTCACCCCTCCACTTT	CASSDESARVSNSPLHF	.	.	17	TRBV2	TRBJ1-6
TGCGCCAGCAGTGAGTCTTACAGGGTAATCTCTGAAGCTTTCTTT	CASSESYRVISEAFF	.	.	15	TRBV10-2	TRBJ1-1
TGTGCCTGGAGTGTCGGGAAGGCGAAGCAGCCCCAGCATTTT	CAWSVGKAKQPQHF	.	.	14	TRBV30	TRBJ1-5
TGTGCCTGGAGTGTCTGGGGCAGGGGGTTCACAGATACGCAGTATTTT	CAWSVWGRGFTDTQYF	TRBD1	.	16	TRBV30	TRBJ2-3
TGTGCCAGCAGTGAAAGGAGTCAGCCCCAGCATTTT	CASSERSQPQHF	.	few	12	TRBV6-1	TRBJ1-5
TGCGCCAGCAGTGAAGGGCCTACCCCAGATACGCAGTATTTT	CASSEGPTPDTQYF	.	.	14	TRBV10-1	TRBJ2-3
TGTGCCAGCTCACCATCTCGTAGCGGGACCTCCTACAATGAGCAGTTCTTC	CASSPSRSGTSYNEQFF	TRBD2	few	17	TRBV18	TRBJ2-1
TGCAGCGTTGAAGTGTCCGGGACAGTGAACACTGAAGCTTTCTTT	CSVEVSGTVNTEAFF	TRBD1	.	15	TRBV29-1	TRBJ1-1
TGTGCCAGCAGGCGGGTGGGGCGCTCCTACGAGCAGTACTTC	CASRRVGRSYEQYF	.	.	14	TRBV5-6	TRBJ2-7
TGTGCCAGCAGCTTATCCGGGACAGCCTTTCTTGGCTACACCTTC	CASSLSGTAFLGYTF	TRBD1	.	15	TRBV7-3	TRBJ1-2
TGTGCCAGCAGTGACCGGGTAGGAGGGAAAAACATTCAGTACTTC	CASSDRVGGKNIQYF	.	.	15	TRBV6-1	TRBJ2-4
TGTGCCTGGAGTGTAGGCTTGACACGCGCGACGAACTTCCACTATGGCTACACCTTC	CAWSVGLTRATNFHYGYTF	.	few	19	TRBV30	TRBJ1-2
TGCGCCAGCAGCCAATCAACAACTCGGGGGGTCCGCACAGATACGCAGTATTTT	CASSQSTTRGVRTDTQYF	TRBD2	.	18	TRBV4-1	TRBJ2-3
TGCGCCAGCAGCCCGGGACAGGGTGACTATGGCTACACCTTC	CASSPGQGDYGYTF	TRBD1	few	14	TRBV10-2	TRBJ1-2
TGCGCCAGCAGCCAAGGACGCGGACTAGCTTACGAGCAGTACTTC	CASSQGRGLAYEQYF	TRBD2	.	15	TRBV4-1	TRBJ2-7
TGTGCCAGCAGCCTGGGGGCAGATACGCAGTATTTT	CASSLGADTQYF	.	.	12	TRBV7-6	TRBJ2-3
TGTGCCAGTAGTGTAGGGACTAGCGGGAGCCGGTCCTCCTACAATGAGCAGTTCTTC	CASSVGTSGSRSSYNEQFF	TRBD2	.	19	TRBV19	TRBJ2-1
TGCGCCAGCAGCCCCCTGTCCGTGGAGGACACAGATACGCAGTATTTT	CASSPLSVEDTDTQYF	.	.	16	TRBV4-1	TRBJ2-3
TGTGCCAGCAGAATAGCGGGGGGGCTCACCTACAATGAGCAGTTCTTC	CASRIAGGLTYNEQFF	TRBD2	.	16	TRBV27	TRBJ2-1
TGTGCCAGCAGCTATAATAGCAATCAGCCCCAGCATTTT	CASSYNSNQPQHF	.	few	13	TRBV7-6	TRBJ1-5
TGTGCCAGCAGCTTAGACCTCCCAGCATTCTCTGGAAACACCATATATTTT	CASSLDLPAFSGNTIYF	.	once	17	TRBV11-2	TRBJ1-3
TGTGCCAGCAGTGAAAGCACAGATACGCAGTATTTT	CASSESTDTQYF	.	.	12	TRBV25-1	TRBJ2-3
TGTGCCAGCAGCGTAACAGGGACTGGTGGCTACACCTTC	CASSVTGTGGYTF	.	.	13	TRBV5-6	TRBJ1-2
TGTGCCAGCACCTCGGGGTGGGACAAACTCTTGAACACTGAAGCTTTCTTT	CASTSGWDKLLNTEAFF	.	.	17	TRBV7-9	TRBJ1-1
TGTGCCAGCAGTGTGGAATTGGGGGCGACTGAAGCTTTCTTT	CASSVELGATEAFF	.	.	14	TRBV6-4	TRBJ1-1
TGTGCCAGCAGTGAAATTGGGTACAATCAGCCCCAGCATTTT	CASSEIGYNQPQHF	.	few	14	TRBV2	TRBJ1-5
TGCGCCAGCAGCCAAGCCGCGGACAGGGGGGGCATTCAGTACTTC	CASSQAADRGGIQYF	TRBD1	few	15	TRBV4-1	TRBJ2-4
TGTGCCAGCAGCTTAGTCCGGCAAGAGACCCAGTACTTC	CASSLVRQETQYF	.	.	13	TRBV7-8	TRBJ2-5
TGTGCCAGCAGCCCGCACACTGAAGCTTTCTTT	CASSPHTEAFF	.	.	11	TRBV5-8	TRBJ1-1
TGTGCCAGCAGTTTAGGGGTAACTGAAGCTTTCTTT	CASSLGVTEAFF	.	.	12	TRBV28	TRBJ1-1